These T cell receptor beta chains were read from a single sample in a study of blood T cell repertoires in COVID-19. Repertoires were generated with immunoSEQ multiplex PCR, while TCRdb's copy carries only in-frame clones and drops some. The profile shows fewer than 300,000 clones, around nine tenths of them singletons. Sequenced: PBMCs or T cells enriched from blood (not recorded which). The receptor set was obtained from a woman in her twenties or thirties who had recovered from COVID-19. The CDR3 runs from the conserved cysteine through the conserved F or W. D genes are given only for firm matches. For some rows the clone size is stated as once, few or many, or as a class when expanded; others skip it.

>-|TRBV29-1|TRBJ2-7|-|14
TGCAGCGTTGAAGAGAGCAGGGCCCCCTACGAGCAGTACTTC
CSVEESRAPYEQYF
>-|TRBV4-3|TRBJ2-7|-|15
TGCGCCAGCAGCCAAGAGGGCAGGGGATACTACGAGCAGTACTTC
CASSQEGRGYYEQYF
>TRBD2|TRBV5-5|TRBJ2-7|many|16
TGTGCCAGCAGCCCTAAAGGGACTAGCGGGTCCTACGAGCAGTACTTC
CASSPKGTSGSYEQYF
>-|TRBV9|TRBJ2-1|once|15
TGTGCCAGCAGCGTAGATGGCGGGCCCTACAATGAGCAGTTCTTC
CASSVDGGPYNEQFF
>-|TRBV9|TRBJ2-5|-|15
TGTGCCAGCAGCGTTAGGGACTTATCACAAGAGACCCAGTACTTC
CASSVRDLSQETQYF
>TRBD2|TRBV4-2|TRBJ2-1|-|18
TGTGCCAGCAGCCAAGCTCCCGGAACTAGCGGGTACTACAATGAGCAGTTCTTC
CASSQAPGTSGYYNEQFF
>-|TRBV29-1|TRBJ2-2|-|12
TGCAGCGTTGGGGAGACCACCGGGGAGCTGTTTTTT
CSVGETTGELFF
>-|TRBV3-1/TRBV3-2|TRBJ2-2|-|14
TGTGCCAGCAGCTTCGACAGCTTCAGCGGGGAGCTGTTTTTT
CASSFDSFSGELFF
>TRBD1|TRBV19|TRBJ1-1|-|13
TGTGCCAGTTCTAAAGGGACAGGGACTGAAGCTTTCTTT
CASSKGTGTEAFF
>-|TRBV9|TRBJ2-2|-|13
TGTGCCAGCAGCTTCAGCGATTCCGGGGAGCTGTTTTTT
CASSFSDSGELFF
>TRBD1|TRBV9|TRBJ1-1|-|14
TGTGCCAGCAGCGTCGCTACGACAGGGTCTGAAGCTTTCTTT
CASSVATTGSEAFF
>-|TRBV4-1|TRBJ1-1|few|15
TGCGCCAGCAGCTCCTGGGGCAAGGGGAACACTGAAGCTTTCTTT
CASSSWGKGNTEAFF
>-|TRBV15|TRBJ1-2|once|16
TGTGCCACCAGCAGAATCCTAGGGGCAGGTCCGGCTGGCTACACCTTC
CATSRILGAGPAGYTF
>TRBD1|TRBV24-1|TRBJ1-2|-|13
TGTGCCACCAGTCCCGGGACAGGGAGTGCCTACACCTTC
CATSPGTGSAYTF
>TRBD2|TRBV7-2|TRBJ2-7|-|16
TGTGCCAGCAGCTTGGCGACTAGCGGGAGGGTGTACGAGCAGTACTTC
CASSLATSGRVYEQYF
>-|TRBV4-3|TRBJ1-2|-|15
TGCGCCAGCAGCCAAGAGGCAGGGGAGAACTATGGCTACACCTTC
CASSQEAGENYGYTF
>TRBD2|TRBV9|TRBJ2-1|-|16
TGTGCCAGCAGCGTAGAAGGTAGCGGGCTAGGGAATGAGCAGTTCTTC
CASSVEGSGLGNEQFF
>TRBD2|TRBV19|TRBJ2-3|-|16
TGTGCCAGTAAGCTAGCGGTTGAAGCCCGCACAGATACGCAGTATTTT
CASKLAVEARTDTQYF
>TRBD2|TRBV5-1|TRBJ2-5|-|14
TGCGCCAGCAGCTTGACTAGCGCGCAAGAGACCCAGTACTTC
CASSLTSAQETQYF
>TRBD2|TRBV30|TRBJ2-1|-|14
TGTGCCTGGAGGCTAGCGGGAGGATTCAATGAGCAGTTCTTC
CAWRLAGGFNEQFF
>-|TRBV19|TRBJ1-1|-|11
TGTGCCAGTAGTATCGCTAGGCGGGCTTTCTTT
CASSIARRAFF
>TRBD1|TRBV20-1|TRBJ1-2|-|16
TGCAGTGCTAGTTCTTTAATCGTAGGGGGCAACTATGGCTACACCTTC
CSASSLIVGGNYGYTF